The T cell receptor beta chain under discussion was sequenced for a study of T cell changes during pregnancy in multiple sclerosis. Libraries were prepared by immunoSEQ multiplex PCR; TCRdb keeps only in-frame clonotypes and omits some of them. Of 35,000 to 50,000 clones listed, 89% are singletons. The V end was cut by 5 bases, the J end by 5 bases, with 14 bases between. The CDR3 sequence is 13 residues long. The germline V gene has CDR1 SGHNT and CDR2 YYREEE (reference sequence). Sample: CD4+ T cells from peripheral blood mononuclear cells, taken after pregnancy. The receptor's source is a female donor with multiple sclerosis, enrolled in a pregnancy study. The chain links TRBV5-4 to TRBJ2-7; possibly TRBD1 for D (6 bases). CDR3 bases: TGTGCCAGCAGGTTACAGGGTGCGGACGAGCAGTACTTC. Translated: CASRLQGADEQYF. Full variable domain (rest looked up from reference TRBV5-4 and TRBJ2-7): ETGVTQSPTHLIKTRGQQVTLRCSSQSGHNTVSWYQQALGQGPQFIFQYYREEENGRGNFPPRFSGLQFPNYSSELNVNALELDDSALYLCASRLQGADEQYFGPGTRLTVT.